These 24 T cell receptor beta chains were sequenced from one sample in a study of T cell repertoires in cytomegalovirus infection. From the reads, TCRdb called clonotypes with MiXCR, one entry per CDR3 protein. The sample comprises about 530,000 distinct CDR3 sequences, 26% of which are singletons, and approximately 13% rests with the top ten. Sequences were obtained from PBMCs. All receptors come from a human donor in good health (CMV status not recorded). Some clones in this sample may be carry-over from other donors' samples.

The chain links TRBV7-9 to TRBJ2-1; D tentatively fits TRBD1 or TRBD2 (7 bases each). CDR1 and CDR2 (germline): SEHNR, FQNEAQ (reference sequence). The CDR3 covers 13 residues. V was pared by 5 bases and J by 9 bases, with 14 bases between. CDR3 sequence (DNA): TGTGCCAGCAGCCCAGGGGGGGCAGGTGAGCAGTTCTTC. The encoded protein is CASSPGGAGEQFF.

The J gene is TRBJ1-3, the V gene TRBV7-1, with D possibly TRBD1 on 6 matching bases. TRBV7-1 is an ORF, with its function uncertain. The V end lost 7 bases, the J end lost 4 bases, and 17 bases lay between the germline ends. The CDR3 is 15 amino acids. In DNA form, the CDR3 reads TGTGCCAGCAAAACTCAGGGGTTTTCGGGAAACACCATATATTTT. Translating it yields CASKTQGFSGNTIYF.

This clonotype was detected only a few times. The genes are TRBV7-2 and TRBJ1-4; no definite D call. The germline CDR1 and CDR2 sequences are SGHTA and FQGNSA. This CDR3 contains 14 residues. With 4 bases removed from V and 10 bases from J, the gap between germline ends came to 16 bases. The CDR3 nucleotides read TGTGCCAGCAGCTCCCGGGCCCCAGGTGGAAAACTGTTTTTT. Protein: CASSSRAPGGKLFF.

Comment on this clonotype: Since no conserved phenylalanine or tryptophan closes the CDR3, a read error is the likely cause. V is TRBV7-2 and J is TRBJ1-6; D ambiguous. Germline V gene data show CDR1 as SGHTA and CDR2 as FQGNSA. V was cut by 1 base and J by 8 bases, with 12 bases left in between. The CDR3 extends over 15 amino acids. The CDR3 here is CASSLDLRPYSPLHL. CDR3 bases: TGTGCCAGCAGCTTAGATCTACGGCCTTATTCACCCCTCCACTTG.

The chain is built from TRBV24-1 and TRBJ2-3; D uncertain. The V gene's germline CDR1 is KGHDR and CDR2 SFDVKD. CDR3 length equals 13 residues. V lost 6 bases to trimming and J lost 3 bases, with 9 bases between them. In DNA, the CDR3 is TGTGCCACCAGTTTGGCTCCTACAGATACGCAGTATTTT. It codes for CATSLAPTDTQYF.

This clonotype came up a few times. V and J are TRBV19 and TRBJ2-3, with D unresolved. This CDR3 comprises 14 residues. V was cut by 3 bases and J by 0 bases, with 7 bases left in between. Germline-derived CDR1 and CDR2 are LNHDA and SQIVND (reference sequence). The CDR3: CASSIVGSTDTQYF. As DNA, the CDR3 is TGTGCCAGTAGTATTGTCGGGAGCACAGATACGCAGTATTTT.

The V gene is TRBV6-2 or TRBV6-3, the J gene TRBJ2-1; 9 bases are a match to TRBD1. Germline values: CDR1 MNHEY, CDR2 SVGEGT. This CDR3 spans 17 amino acids. V lost 7 bases and J lost 7; bases outside the gene matches: 17. CDR3 protein: CASTWTGVVGRKNEQFF. CDR3 sequence (DNA): TGTGCCAGCACCTGGACAGGGGTGGTCGGGAGGAAAAATGAGCAGTTCTTC.

The chain couples TRBV19 to TRBJ1-6; D is undetermined. This CDR3 region has 17 residues. V shed 3 bases and J shed 11 bases, with 23 bases lying between them. Per the germline V gene, CDR1 is LNHDA and CDR2 is SQIVND (reference sequence). CDR3 in DNA: TGTGCCAGTAGTATTGCCACGGCTAGTCCTCCAATTCCACCCCTCCACTTT. Its translation is CASSIATASPPIPPLHF.

This clonotype was observed a handful of times. This sequence joins TRBV12-3 or TRBV12-4 and TRBJ2-1; 12 bases match TRBD2. The CDR3 sequence is 18 residues long. V shed 3 bases, J shed 8 bases, and the junction held 14 bases outside the gene matches. In nucleotides, the CDR3 is TGTGCCAGCAGTTTCGTACCGACTAGCGGGAGTCGTGGGGATGAGCAGTTCTTC. Protein product: CASSFVPTSGSRGDEQFF.

The chain carries TRBV6-1 and TRBJ1-5, with TRBD1 as a possible D gene (6 bases). V dropped 10 bases and J dropped 6 bases, with 13 bases sitting between them. Germline CDR1 MNHNS, CDR2 SASEGT. This CDR3 comprises 12 residues. CDR3 nucleotides: TGTGCCACCCAAGGGGGAGCTCAGCCCCAGCATTTT. Amino acids: CATQGGAQPQHF.

This clonotype was seen a handful of times. V usage is TRBV30 and J usage is TRBJ1-1; D uncertain. From germline, CDR1 is GTSNPN and CDR2 SVGIG (reference sequence). The V and J ends lost 3 bases and 3 bases respectively, with 8 bases between them. The CDR3 has 12 amino acids. CDR3 amino acids: CAWRRRDTEAFF. CDR3 DNA sequence: TGTGCCTGGAGAAGGAGGGACACTGAAGCTTTCTTT.

This clonotype was seen a handful of times. This sequence joins TRBV11-2 and TRBJ1-2; perhaps TRBD1 as D (5 bases). The CDR3 extends over 14 amino acids. The ends were cut back, 5 bases at V and 1 base at J, with 11 bases in the middle. From germline, CDR1 is SGHAT and CDR2 FQNNGV. The CDR3 sequence: CASSQDRLNYGYTF. CDR3 sequence (DNA): TGTGCCAGCAGCCAAGACAGACTTAACTATGGCTACACCTTC. The whole variable domain, filled in from reference TRBV11-2 and TRBJ1-2, reads EAGVAQSPRYKIIEKRQSVAFWCNPISGHATLYWYQQILGQGPKLLIQFQNNGVVDDSQLPKDRFSAERLKGVDSTLKIQPAKLEDSAVYLCASSQDRLNYGYTFGSGTRLTVV.

This clonotype occurred many times. V is TRBV7-8 and J is TRBJ2-7; 10 bases fit TRBD2. The length of the CDR3 is 15 residues. Germline V gives CDR1 SGHVS, CDR2 FQNEAQ. J gave up 3 bases and V 7 bases, and 9 bases lay outside the gene matches. The CDR3 here is CASKGAGGAFYEQYF. The CDR3, as DNA: TGTGCCAGCAAAGGAGCGGGAGGGGCTTTCTACGAGCAGTACTTC.

In this sample, this clonotype turned up a few times. CDR3 protein: CASSFGEGYNEQFF. CDR3 coding DNA: TGTGCCAGCAGCTTTGGCGAGGGTTACAATGAGCAGTTCTTC. V and J are TRBV13 and TRBJ2-1, with a possible D match to TRBD2 (5 bases). The length of the CDR3 is 14 residues. Germline V gives CDR1 PRHDT, CDR2 FYEKMQ (reference sequence). The V end lost 3 bases, the J end lost 4 bases, and 10 bases lay between the germline ends.

Only a few counts were recorded for this clonotype. This chain joins TRBV15 and TRBJ2-3, with 7 bases identical to TRBD1. Germline loops: CDR1 LNHNV, CDR2 YYDKDF (reference sequence). V lost 2 bases to trimming and J lost 5 bases; unmatched junction nucleotides: 7. The CDR3 spans 15 residues. The CDR3 DNA follows: TGTGCCACCAGCAGATCGGGACAGTCCCGAGATACGCAGTATTTT. This gives the protein CATSRSGQSRDTQYF.

This clonotype has a handful of counts. This chain joins TRBV12-3 or TRBV12-4 and TRBJ1-1; maybe TRBD1 (6 bases). Trimming left V 5 bases short and J 5 bases short, with 15 bases between. CDR3 length: 14 residues. CDR3 in DNA: TGTGCCAGCAGTCCACAGGGCTTGGGGACTGAAGCTTTCTTT. Amino acid sequence: CASSPQGLGTEAFF.

In this sample, this clonotype turned up many times. This sequence joins TRBV7-2 and TRBJ2-3; 8 bases are a match to TRBD2. Germline values: CDR1 SGHTA, CDR2 FQGNSA. V trimming: 4 bases; J trimming: 0 bases; junction bases outside the gene matches: 3. This CDR3 has 15 amino acids. The CDR3 DNA sequence: TGTGCCAGCAGCTCCGCGGGAGGTAGCACAGATACGCAGTATTTT. Amino acid sequence: CASSSAGGSTDTQYF.

This chain connects TRBV24-1 to TRBJ2-6; D unresolved. The germline V gene encodes CDR1 KGHDR and CDR2 SFDVKD. The ends were cut back, 12 bases at V and 2 bases at J, with 13 bases in the middle. CDR3 length: 14 amino acids. The CDR3 DNA follows: TGTGCCTCCTCAGTGGTTGCTGGGGCCAACGTCCTGACTTTC. It codes for CASSVVAGANVLTF.

The chain carries TRBV20-1 and TRBJ2-5; perhaps TRBD2 as D (6 bases). The CDR3 runs to 14 residues. Germline CDR1 DFQATT, CDR2 SNEGSKA (reference sequence). The ends were cut back, 3 bases at V and 2 bases at J, with 13 bases in the middle. CDR3 bases: TGCAGTGCTAGTGTCGCTGCGGGGCAAGAGACCCAGTACTTC. It specifies CSASVAAGQETQYF.

The CDR3 DNA reads as TGTGCCAGCTCACCGACGGGAAGCGTCGAGCAGTACTTC. Translation gives CASSPTGSVEQYF. The chain couples TRBV18 to TRBJ2-7; D is possibly TRBD2 (5 bases). Trimming cost V 3 bases and J 6 bases, with 12 bases left between them. CDR3 length equals 13 residues. Germline-derived CDR1 and CDR2 are KGHSH and LQKENI.

This clonotype has at least ten counts. This sequence joins TRBV7-2 and TRBJ1-3; tentative D call: TRBD1 (6 bases). Trimming took 4 bases from V and 0 from J, leaving 13 bases between them. The length of the CDR3 is 16 residues. Germline V gives CDR1 SGHTA, CDR2 FQGNSA. The CDR3 DNA reads as TGTGCCAGCAGCTCGGGGGCGGGAGCCTCTGGAAACACCATATATTTT. This codes for CASSSGAGASGNTIYF. The complete variable domain, with remaining parts taken from reference TRBV7-2 and TRBJ1-3, reads GAGVSQSPSNKVTEKGKDVELRCDPISGHTALYWYRQSLGQGLEFLIYFQGNSAPDKSGLPSDRFSAERTGGSVSTLTIQRTQQEDSAVYLCASSSGAGASGNTIYFGEGSWLTVV.

V and J are TRBV28 and TRBJ1-1; 10 bases align to TRBD1. Trimming took 4 bases from V and 0 from J; bases not matched to a gene: 8. This CDR3 is 17 amino acids long. The germline V gene has CDR1 MDHEN and CDR2 SYDVKM. The CDR3 nucleotides read TGTGCCAGCAGTTCAATAGACAGGGGGCCACTGAACACTGAAGCTTTCTTT. This encodes CASSSIDRGPLNTEAFF.

This clonotype was recorded at least ten times. This chain links TRBV12-3 or TRBV12-4 with TRBJ1-1; possible D gene TRBD1, 5 bases. The CDR3 runs to 15 residues. Trimming took off 2 bases at V and 1 base at J, with 11 bases between the two ends. The CDR3 DNA follows: TGTGCCAGCAGTTTATCGGGACTGAAGAACACTGAAGCTTTCTTT. Translation gives CASSLSGLKNTEAFF.

This clonotype was observed many times. The chain combines TRBV11-3 with TRBJ1-1, with 10 bases aligning to TRBD1. The CDR3 is 14 amino acids. V gave up 9 bases and J gave up 4 bases; unmatched junction bases: 8. Germline V gives CDR1 SGHNT, CDR2 YENEEA. The CDR3, as DNA: TGTGCCAGTAGCCCGGGACAGGGGAGCACTGAAGCTTTCTTT. This encodes CASSPGQGSTEAFF.